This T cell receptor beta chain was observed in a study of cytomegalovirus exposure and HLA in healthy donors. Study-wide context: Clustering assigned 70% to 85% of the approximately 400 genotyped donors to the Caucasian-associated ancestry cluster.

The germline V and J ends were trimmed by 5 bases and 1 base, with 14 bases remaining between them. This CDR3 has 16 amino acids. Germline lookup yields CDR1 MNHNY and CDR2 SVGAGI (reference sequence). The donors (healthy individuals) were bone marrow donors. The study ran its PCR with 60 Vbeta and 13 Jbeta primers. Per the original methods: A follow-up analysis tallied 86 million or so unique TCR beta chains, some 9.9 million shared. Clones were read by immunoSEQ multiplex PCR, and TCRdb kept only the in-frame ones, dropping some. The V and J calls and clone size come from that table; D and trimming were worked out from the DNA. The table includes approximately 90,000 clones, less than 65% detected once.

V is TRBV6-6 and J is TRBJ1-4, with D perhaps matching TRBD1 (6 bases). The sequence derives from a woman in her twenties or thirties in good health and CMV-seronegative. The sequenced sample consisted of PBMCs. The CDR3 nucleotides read TGTGCCAGCAGTCGGGGTCAGGGGCGAACTAATGAAAAACTGTTTTTT. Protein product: CASSRGQGRTNEKLFF.